The rows below give T cell receptor beta chains drawn from one sample of a study of T cells in localized non-small cell lung cancer. Repertoires were generated with immunoSEQ multiplex PCR, while TCRdb's copy carries only in-frame clones and drops some. The sample includes fewer than 2,000 clones, roughly two fifths of them seen just once. The starting material was lung tumor tissue, obtained before any cancer treatment. These receptor sequences come from a woman aged 40-69 years with stage I lung adenocarcinoma. The conserved cysteine and the conserved F or W are not part of the CDR3 here.

TRBJ1-2	10	TRBV29-1	SVEGGAGSYT
TRBJ1-2	14	TRBV4-1	ASSQDIGQGAFGYT
TRBJ1-5	12	TRBV9	ASSEEQGGQPQH
TRBJ1-3	14	TRBV9	ASSLYLQGSGNTIY
TRBJ1-2	12	TRBV6-8	ASRRQGSGYGYT
TRBJ2-2	13	TRBV11-3	ASSLPGGSTGELF
TRBJ2-3	11	TRBV10-3	AISESGTDTQY
TRBJ1-2	12	TRBV2	ASKPVQGPYGYT
TRBJ2-7	13	TRBV6-8	ASRLSREGSYEQY
TRBJ2-5	14	TRBV11-3	ASSLVAGGWMETQY
TRBJ2-3	13	TRBV6-1	ASSEADRPTDTQY
TRBJ1-3	14	TRBV5-1	ASSLRQGASGNTIY
TRBJ1-1	11	TRBV30	AWRKGAGAEAF
TRBJ1-5	13	TRBV19	ASSASGGSVQPQH
TRBJ1-1	10	TRBV9	ASQQGRTEAF
TRBJ2-3	10	TRBV18	ASSPSTDTQY
TRBJ2-7	11	TRBV6-8	ATREVNTYEQY
TRBJ2-7	12	TRBV2	ASSKQGVSYEQY
TRBJ1-4	11	TRBV30	AWNDGGNEKLF
TRBJ1-6	11	TRBV6-8	ASSYQGDSPLH
TRBJ2-3	14	TRBV11-3	ASSSGLAGVTDTQY
TRBJ1-4	14	TRBV11-3	ASSRQTGDVGEKLF
TRBJ1-5	10	TRBV9	ASSVSVKPQH
TRBJ2-5	12	TRBV6-8	ASSRVGAAETQY
TRBJ2-3	12	TRBV6-8	ASSYGTSSDTQY
TRBJ1-2	10	TRBV30	AWSGSRDGYT
TRBJ1-3	14	TRBV9	ASSKNPGFSGNTIY
TRBJ2-3	10	TRBV18	ASSPSTDTQY
TRBJ1-1	10	TRBV29-1	SFRDGNTEAF
TRBJ2-7	10	TRBV19	ASSLERGEQY
TRBJ2-7	13	TRBV30	AWSVQGLKSYEQY
TRBJ1-1	12	TRBV18	ASSPPSGNTEAF
TRBJ1-6	15	TRBV5-1	ASSETGDWSYNSPLH
TRBJ2-7	14	TRBV19	ASSIGSAAGTYEQY
TRBJ1-5	12	TRBV9	ASSPGQVDQPQH
TRBJ2-7	16	TRBV11-3	ASSLPPYMDRGTYEQY
TRBJ2-1	13	TRBV11-3	ASSTRGASYNEQF
TRBJ1-2	12	TRBV11-1	ASRSPGEAYGYT
TRBJ2-2	14	TRBV18	ASSPPGQLDTGELF
TRBJ1-4	13	TRBV30	AWTRPGQGNEKLF
TRBJ1-1	15	TRBV10-2	ASSESGEVTGGTEAF
TRBJ2-7	12	TRBV6-8	ASRKEGGSYEQY
TRBJ2-2	15	TRBV30	AWSGLAGGANTGELF
TRBJ1-1	12	TRBV6-8	ASSRTGENTEAF
TRBJ1-3	12	TRBV6-8	ASRLRRGGNTIY
TRBJ1-1	13	TRBV19	ASSLPPQGNTEAF
TRBJ1-4	14	TRBV18	ASSPSQPGTNEKLF
TRBJ1-1	16	TRBV15	ATSRRGQGGLGNTEAF
TRBJ1-2	12	TRBV10-2	ASSWDREGYGYT
TRBJ1-1	12	TRBV6-8	ASSYGTAGAEAF
TRBJ1-5	17	TRBV18	ASSPYRDTQRLRNQPQH
TRBJ1-6	10	TRBV6-8	ASTDYNSPLH
TRBJ2-7	12	TRBV6-8	ASRPRLVGDEQY
TRBJ1-1	11	TRBV28	ASTQQGATEAF